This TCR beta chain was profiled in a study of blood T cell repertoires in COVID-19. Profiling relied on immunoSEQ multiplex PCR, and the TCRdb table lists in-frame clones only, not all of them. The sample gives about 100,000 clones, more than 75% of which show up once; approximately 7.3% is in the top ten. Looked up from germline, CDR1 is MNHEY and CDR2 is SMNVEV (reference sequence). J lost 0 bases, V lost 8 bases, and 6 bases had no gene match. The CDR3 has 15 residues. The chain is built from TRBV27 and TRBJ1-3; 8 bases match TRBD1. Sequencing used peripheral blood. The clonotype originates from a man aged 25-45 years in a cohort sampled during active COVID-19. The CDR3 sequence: CASAPTGGSGNTIYF. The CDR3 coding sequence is TGTGCCAGCGCCCCAACAGGGGGCTCTGGAAACACCATATATTTT.